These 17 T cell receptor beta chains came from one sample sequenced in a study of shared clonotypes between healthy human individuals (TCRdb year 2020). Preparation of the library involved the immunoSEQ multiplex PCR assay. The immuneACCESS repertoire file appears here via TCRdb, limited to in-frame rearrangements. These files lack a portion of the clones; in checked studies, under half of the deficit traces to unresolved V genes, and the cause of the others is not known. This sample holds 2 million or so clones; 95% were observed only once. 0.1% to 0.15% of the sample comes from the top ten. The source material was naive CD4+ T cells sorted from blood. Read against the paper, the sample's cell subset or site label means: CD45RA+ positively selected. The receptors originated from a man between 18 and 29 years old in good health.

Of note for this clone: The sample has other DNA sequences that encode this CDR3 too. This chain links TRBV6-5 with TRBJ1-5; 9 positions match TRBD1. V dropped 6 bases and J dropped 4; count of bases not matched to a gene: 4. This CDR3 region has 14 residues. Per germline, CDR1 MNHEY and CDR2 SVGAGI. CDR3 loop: CASSRQGGNQPQHF. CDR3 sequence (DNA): TGTGCCAGCAGCAGACAGGGGGGAAATCAGCCCCAGCATTTT.

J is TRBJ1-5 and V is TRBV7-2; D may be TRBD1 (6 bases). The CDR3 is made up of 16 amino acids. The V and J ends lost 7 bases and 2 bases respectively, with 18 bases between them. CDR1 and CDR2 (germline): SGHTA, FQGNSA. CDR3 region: CASKDPGESRNQPQHF. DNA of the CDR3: TGTGCCAGCAAGGATCCAGGGGAAAGTCGCAATCAGCCCCAGCATTTT.

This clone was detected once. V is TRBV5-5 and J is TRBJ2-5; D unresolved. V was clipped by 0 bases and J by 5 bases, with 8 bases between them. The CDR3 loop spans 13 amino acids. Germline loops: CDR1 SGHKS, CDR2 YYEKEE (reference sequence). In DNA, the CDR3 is TGTGCCAGCAGCTTGGTTGCTTGGGAGACCCAGTACTTC. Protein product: CASSLVAWETQYF.

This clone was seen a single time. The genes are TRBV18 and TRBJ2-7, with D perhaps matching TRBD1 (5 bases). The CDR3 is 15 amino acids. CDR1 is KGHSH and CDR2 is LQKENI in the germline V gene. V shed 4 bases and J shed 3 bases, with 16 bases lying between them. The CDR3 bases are TGTGCCAGCTCACTACTTGCGGACACCCACTACGAGCAGTACTTC. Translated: CASSLLADTHYEQYF.

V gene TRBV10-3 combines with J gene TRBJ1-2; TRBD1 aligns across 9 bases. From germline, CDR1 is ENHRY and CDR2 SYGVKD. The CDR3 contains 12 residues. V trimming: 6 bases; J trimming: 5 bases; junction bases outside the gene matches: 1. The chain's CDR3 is CAIRGQGYGYTF. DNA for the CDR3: TGTGCCATCAGGGGACAGGGATATGGCTACACCTTC.

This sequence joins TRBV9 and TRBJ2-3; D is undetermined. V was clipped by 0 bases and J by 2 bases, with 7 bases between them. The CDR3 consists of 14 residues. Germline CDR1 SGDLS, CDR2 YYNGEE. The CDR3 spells CASSVVATTDTQYF. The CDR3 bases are TGTGCCAGCAGCGTAGTTGCGACCACAGATACGCAGTATTTT.

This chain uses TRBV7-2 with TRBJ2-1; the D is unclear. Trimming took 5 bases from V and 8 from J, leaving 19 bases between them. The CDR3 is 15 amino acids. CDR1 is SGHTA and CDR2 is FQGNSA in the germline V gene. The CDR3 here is CASSNNVRLHHEQFF. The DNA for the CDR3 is TGTGCCAGCAGCAACAACGTACGGCTCCACCATGAGCAGTTCTTC.

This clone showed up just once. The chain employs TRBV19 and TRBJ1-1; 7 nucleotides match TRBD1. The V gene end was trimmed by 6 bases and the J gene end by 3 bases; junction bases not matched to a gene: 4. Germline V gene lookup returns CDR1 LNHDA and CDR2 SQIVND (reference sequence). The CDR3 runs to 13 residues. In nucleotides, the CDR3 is TGTGCCAGTAGAGCACAGGGGTACACTGAAGCTTTCTTT. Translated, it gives CASRAQGYTEAFF. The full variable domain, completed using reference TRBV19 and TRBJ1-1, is DGGITQSPKYLFRKEGQNVTLSCEQNLNHDAMYWYRQDPGQGLRLIYYSQIVNDFQKGDIAEGYSVSREKKESFPLTVTSAQKNPTAFYLCASRAQGYTEAFFGQGTRLTVV.

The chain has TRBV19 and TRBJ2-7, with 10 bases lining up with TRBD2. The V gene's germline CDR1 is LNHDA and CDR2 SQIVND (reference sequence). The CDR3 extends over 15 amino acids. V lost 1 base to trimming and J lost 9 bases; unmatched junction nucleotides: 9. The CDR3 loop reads CASSIGASGSSMQYF. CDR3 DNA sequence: TGTGCCAGTAGTATAGGGGCTAGCGGGAGTAGTATGCAGTACTTC.

CDR3 residues: CASSFKGGAGAGELFF. As DNA, the CDR3 is TGTGCCAGCAGTTTCAAGGGCGGGGCGGGCGCCGGGGAGCTGTTTTTT. The chain carries TRBV27 and TRBJ2-2, with a weak D call TRBD2 (6 bases). The length of the CDR3 is 16 residues. Deletions cut 3 bases from V and 6 bases from J, with 17 bases between. Germline-derived CDR1 and CDR2 are MNHEY and SMNVEV (reference sequence).

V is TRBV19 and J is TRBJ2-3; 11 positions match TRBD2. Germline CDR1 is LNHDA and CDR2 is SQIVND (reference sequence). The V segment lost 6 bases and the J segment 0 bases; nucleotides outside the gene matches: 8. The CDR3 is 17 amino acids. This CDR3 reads CASSPGGLAASTDTQYF. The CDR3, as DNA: TGTGCCAGTAGCCCAGGGGGACTAGCGGCTAGCACAGATACGCAGTATTTT.

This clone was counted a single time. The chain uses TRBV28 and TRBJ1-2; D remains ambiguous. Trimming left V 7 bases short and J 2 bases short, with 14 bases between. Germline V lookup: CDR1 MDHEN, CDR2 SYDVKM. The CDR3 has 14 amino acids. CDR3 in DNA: TGTGCCAGCACCTCTCTGGGCGGGAACTATGGCTACACCTTC. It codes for CASTSLGGNYGYTF.

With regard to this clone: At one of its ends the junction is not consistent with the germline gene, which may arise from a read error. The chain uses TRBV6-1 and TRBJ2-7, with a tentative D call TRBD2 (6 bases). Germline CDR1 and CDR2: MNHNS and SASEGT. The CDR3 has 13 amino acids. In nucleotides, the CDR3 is TGTGCCACCCTAGCGAAGTCCTCCCACGAGCAGTACTTC. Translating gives CATLAKSSHEQYF.

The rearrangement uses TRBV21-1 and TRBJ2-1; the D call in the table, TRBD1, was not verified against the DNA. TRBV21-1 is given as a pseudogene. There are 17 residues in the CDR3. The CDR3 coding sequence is TGTGCCAGCAGCAGAAAGAGGGAGGACAGGGCTCCCAATGAGCAGTTCTTC. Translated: CASSRKREDRAPNEQFF.

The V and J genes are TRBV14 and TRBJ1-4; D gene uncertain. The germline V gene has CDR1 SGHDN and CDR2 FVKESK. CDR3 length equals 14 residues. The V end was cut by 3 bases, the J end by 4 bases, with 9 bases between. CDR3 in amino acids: CASSQRLGNEKLFF. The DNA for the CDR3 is TGTGCCAGCAGCCAGAGGCTTGGTAATGAAAAACTGTTTTTT.

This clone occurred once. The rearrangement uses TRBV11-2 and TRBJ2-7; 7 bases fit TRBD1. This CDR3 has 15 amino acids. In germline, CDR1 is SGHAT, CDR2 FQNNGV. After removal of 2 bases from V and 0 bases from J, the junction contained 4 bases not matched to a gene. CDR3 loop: CASSLTGTASYEQYF. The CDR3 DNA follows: TGTGCCAGCAGCTTAACCGGGACAGCCTCCTACGAGCAGTACTTC.

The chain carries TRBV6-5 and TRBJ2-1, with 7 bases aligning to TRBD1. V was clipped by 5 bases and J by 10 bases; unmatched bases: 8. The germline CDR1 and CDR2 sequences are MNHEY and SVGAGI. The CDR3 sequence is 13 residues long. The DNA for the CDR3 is TGTGCCAGCAGTCTGACAGGGACCGGCGAGCAGTTCTTC. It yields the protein CASSLTGTGEQFF.